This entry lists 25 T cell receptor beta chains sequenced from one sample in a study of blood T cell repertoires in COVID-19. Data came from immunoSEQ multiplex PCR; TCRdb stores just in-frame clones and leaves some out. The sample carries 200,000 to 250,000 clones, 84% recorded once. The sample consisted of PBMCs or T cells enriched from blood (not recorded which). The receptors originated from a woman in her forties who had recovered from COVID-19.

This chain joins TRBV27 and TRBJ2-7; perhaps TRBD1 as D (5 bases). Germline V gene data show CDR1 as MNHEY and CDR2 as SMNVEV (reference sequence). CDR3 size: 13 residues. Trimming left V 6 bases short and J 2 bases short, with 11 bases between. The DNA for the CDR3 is TGTGCCAGCAGCGGCACAGGACCCTACGAGCAGTACGTC. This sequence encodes CASSGTGPYEQYV.

The chain's CDR3 is CASSELAGGTDTQYF. The DNA of the CDR3 is TGTGCCAGCAGTGAACTAGCGGGAGGCACAGATACGCAGTATTTT. The chain links TRBV2 to TRBJ2-3; the match to TRBD2 covers 10 bases. The V segment lost 2 bases and the J segment 1 base; nucleotides outside the gene matches: 0. Germline lookup yields CDR1 SNHLY and CDR2 FYNNEI. The CDR3 spans 15 residues.

The CDR3 sequence: CASRARGQGVGYTF. The CDR3 region has the DNA TGTGCCAGCAGGGCCCGAGGGCAGGGGGTCGGCTACACCTTC. The chain joins TRBV2 to TRBJ1-2; 7 bases line up with TRBD1. Germline CDR1 reads SNHLY; CDR2 reads FYNNEI. Germline trimming cut 6 bases from V and 8 bases from J; bases unmatched to any gene: 12. The CDR3 has 14 residues. The whole variable domain, remainder taken from reference TRBV2 and TRBJ1-2, is EPEVTQTPSHQVTQMGQEVILRCVPISNHLYFYWYRQILGQKVEFLVSFYNNEISEKSEIFDDQFSVERPDGSNFTLKIRSTKLEDSAMYFCASRARGQGVGYTFGSGTRLTVV.

The CDR3: CAWSPSRQDTEAFF. DNA for the CDR3: TGTGCCTGGAGCCCAAGCCGGCAGGACACTGAAGCTTTCTTT. This chain links TRBV30 with TRBJ1-1; the D is unclear. Germline V gene data show CDR1 as GTSNPN and CDR2 as SVGIG (reference sequence). Trimming shortened V by 3 bases and J by 3 bases, and 14 bases separated the two germline ends. The CDR3 is made up of 14 amino acids.

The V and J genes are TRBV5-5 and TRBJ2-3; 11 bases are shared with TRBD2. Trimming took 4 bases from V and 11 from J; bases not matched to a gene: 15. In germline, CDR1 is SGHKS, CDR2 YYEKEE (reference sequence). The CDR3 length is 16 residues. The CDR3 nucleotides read TGTGCCAGCAGCCCTCGACTAGCGGGGAGTGGACTCGAGCAGTATTTT. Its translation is CASSPRLAGSGLEQYF.

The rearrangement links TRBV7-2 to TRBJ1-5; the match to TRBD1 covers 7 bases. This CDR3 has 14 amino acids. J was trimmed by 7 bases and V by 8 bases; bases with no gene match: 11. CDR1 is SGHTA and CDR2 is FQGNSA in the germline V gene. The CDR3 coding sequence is TGTGCCAGCGATCTTGAGGGGGCAAGCCAGCCCCAGCATTTT. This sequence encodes CASDLEGASQPQHF.

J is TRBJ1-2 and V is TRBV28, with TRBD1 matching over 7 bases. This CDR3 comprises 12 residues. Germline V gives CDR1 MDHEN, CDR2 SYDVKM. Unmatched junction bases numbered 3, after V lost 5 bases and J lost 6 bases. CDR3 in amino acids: CASSDREHGYTF. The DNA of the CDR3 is TGTGCCAGCAGTGACAGGGAACATGGCTACACCTTC.

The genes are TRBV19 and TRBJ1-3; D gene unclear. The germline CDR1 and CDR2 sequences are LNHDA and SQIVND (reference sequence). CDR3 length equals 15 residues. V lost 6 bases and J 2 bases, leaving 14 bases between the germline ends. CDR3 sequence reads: CASSLLQSAGNTIYF. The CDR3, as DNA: TGTGCCAGTAGCCTCCTCCAGTCCGCTGGAAACACCATATATTTT.

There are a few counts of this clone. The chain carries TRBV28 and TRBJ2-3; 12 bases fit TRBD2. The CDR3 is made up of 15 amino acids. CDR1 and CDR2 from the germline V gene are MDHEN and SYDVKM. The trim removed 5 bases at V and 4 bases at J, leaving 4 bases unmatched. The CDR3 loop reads CASSQLAGGADTQYF. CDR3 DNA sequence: TGTGCCAGCAGTCAACTAGCGGGAGGTGCAGATACGCAGTATTTT. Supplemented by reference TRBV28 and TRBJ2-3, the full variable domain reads DVKVTQSSRYLVKRTGEKVFLECVQDMDHENMFWYRQDPGLGLRLIYFSYDVKMKEKGDIPEGYSVSREKKERFSLILESASTNQTSMYLCASSQLAGGADTQYFGPGTRLTVL.

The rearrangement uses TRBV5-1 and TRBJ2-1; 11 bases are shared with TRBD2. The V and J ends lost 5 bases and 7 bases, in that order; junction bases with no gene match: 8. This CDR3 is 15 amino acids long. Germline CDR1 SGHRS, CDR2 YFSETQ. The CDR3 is CASRPIAGGRNEQFF. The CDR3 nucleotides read TGCGCCAGCAGACCAATAGCGGGAGGGCGTAATGAGCAGTTCTTC. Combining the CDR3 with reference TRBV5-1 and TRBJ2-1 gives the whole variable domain KAGVTQTPRYLIKTRGQQVTLSCSPISGHRSVSWYQQTPGQGLQFLFEYFSETQRNKGNFPGRFSGRQFSNSRSEMNVSTLELGDSALYLCASRPIAGGRNEQFFGPGTRLTVL.

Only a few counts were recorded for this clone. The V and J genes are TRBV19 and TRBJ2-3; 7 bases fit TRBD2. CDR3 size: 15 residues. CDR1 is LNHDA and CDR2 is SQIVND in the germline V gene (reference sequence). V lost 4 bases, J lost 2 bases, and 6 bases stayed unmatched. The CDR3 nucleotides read TGTGCCAGTAGTACGTCTAGCGGAGCCACAGATACGCAGTATTTT. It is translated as CASSTSSGATDTQYF.

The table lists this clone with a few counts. CDR3 residues: CASSSGGRKPYEQYF. The DNA for the CDR3 is TGTGCCAGCAGCTCGGGGGGACGTAAGCCTTACGAGCAGTACTTC. The chain has TRBV7-9 and TRBJ2-7; 7 nucleotides agree with TRBD2. CDR3 length: 15 amino acids. V trimming: 4 bases; J trimming: 4 bases; junction bases outside the gene matches: 10. The germline V gene encodes CDR1 SEHNR and CDR2 FQNEAQ (reference sequence).

The CDR3 DNA is TGCGCCAGCAGCTTTTCCTCGGTGAACACTGAAGCTTTCTTT. Its translation is CASSFSSVNTEAFF. This chain links TRBV5-1 with TRBJ1-1; D is ambiguous. The CDR3 runs 14 residues. From germline, CDR1 is SGHRS and CDR2 YFSETQ. The germline V and J ends were trimmed by 2 bases and 0 bases, with 8 bases remaining between them.

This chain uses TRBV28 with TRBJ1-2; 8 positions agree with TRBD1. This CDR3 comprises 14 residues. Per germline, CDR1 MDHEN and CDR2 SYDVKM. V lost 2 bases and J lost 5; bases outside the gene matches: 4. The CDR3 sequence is CASSLGGQEYGYTF. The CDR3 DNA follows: TGTGCCAGCAGTTTAGGGGGACAGGAGTATGGCTACACCTTC.

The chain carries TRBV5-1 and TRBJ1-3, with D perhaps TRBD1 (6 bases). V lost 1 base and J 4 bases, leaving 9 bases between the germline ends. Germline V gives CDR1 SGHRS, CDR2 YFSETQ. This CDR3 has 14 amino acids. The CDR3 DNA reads TGCGCCAGCAGCTTGCCGGACAGCGGAAACACCATATATTTT. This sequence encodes CASSLPDSGNTIYF.

The CDR3: CSASLSGTGDQETQYF. The CDR3 nucleotides read TGCAGTGCTAGTCTCTCAGGGACAGGGGACCAAGAGACCCAGTACTTC. The rearrangement joins TRBV20-1 to TRBJ2-5, with 10 nucleotides matching TRBD1. Germline V gene lookup returns CDR1 DFQATT and CDR2 SNEGSKA (reference sequence). Germline trimming cut 3 bases from V and 0 bases from J; bases unmatched to any gene: 7. The length of the CDR3 is 16 residues.

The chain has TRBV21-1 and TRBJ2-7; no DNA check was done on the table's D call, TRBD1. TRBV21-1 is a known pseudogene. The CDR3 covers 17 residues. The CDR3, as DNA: TGTGCCAGCAGCGCCGCCTGGACAGCGAAAAGCTCCTACGAGCAGTACGTC. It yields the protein CASSAAWTAKSSYEQYV.

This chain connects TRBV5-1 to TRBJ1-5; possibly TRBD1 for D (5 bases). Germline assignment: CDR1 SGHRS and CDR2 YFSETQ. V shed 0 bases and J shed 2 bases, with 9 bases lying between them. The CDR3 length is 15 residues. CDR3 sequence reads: CASSLDWGGNQPQHF. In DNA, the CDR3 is TGCGCCAGCAGCTTGGATTGGGGCGGCAATCAGCCCCAGCATTTT.

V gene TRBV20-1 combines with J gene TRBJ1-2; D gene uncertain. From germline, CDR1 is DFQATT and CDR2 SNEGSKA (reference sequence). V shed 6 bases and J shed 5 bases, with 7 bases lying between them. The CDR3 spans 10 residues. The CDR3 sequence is CSALDYGYTF. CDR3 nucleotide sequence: TGCAGTGCCTTAGATTATGGCTACACCTTC.

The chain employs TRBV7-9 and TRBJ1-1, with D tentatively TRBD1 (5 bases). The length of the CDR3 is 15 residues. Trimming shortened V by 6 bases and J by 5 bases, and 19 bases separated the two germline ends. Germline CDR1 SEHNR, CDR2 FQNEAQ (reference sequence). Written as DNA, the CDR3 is TGTGCCAGCAGAGCCGGCAGGGCTCTTTGGACTGAAGCTTTCTTT. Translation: CASRAGRALWTEAFF.

The CDR3 here is CATSDTGWGYTF. The CDR3 DNA reads TGTGCCACCAGTGACACAGGGTGGGGCTACACCTTC. This chain links TRBV24-1 with TRBJ1-2; maybe TRBD1 (6 bases). V gave up 4 bases and J gave up 8 bases, with 10 bases separating them. Germline V gene sequence: CDR1 KGHDR, CDR2 SFDVKD. The CDR3 totals 12 residues.

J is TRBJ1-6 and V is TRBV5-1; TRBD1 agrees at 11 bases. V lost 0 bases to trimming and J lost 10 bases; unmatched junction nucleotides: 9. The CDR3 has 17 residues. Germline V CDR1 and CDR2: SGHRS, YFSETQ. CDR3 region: CASSLDSRDRGYSPLHF. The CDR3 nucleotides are TGCGCCAGCAGCTTGGACTCCCGGGACAGGGGGTACTCACCCCTCCACTTT.

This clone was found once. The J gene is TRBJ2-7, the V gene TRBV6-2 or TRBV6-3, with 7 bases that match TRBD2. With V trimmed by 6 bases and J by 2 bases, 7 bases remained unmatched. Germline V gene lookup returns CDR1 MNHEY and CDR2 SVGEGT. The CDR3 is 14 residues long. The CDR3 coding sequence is TGTGCCAGCAGCCGCGGGAGTGGCGCCTACGAGCAGTACGTC. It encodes CASSRGSGAYEQYV.

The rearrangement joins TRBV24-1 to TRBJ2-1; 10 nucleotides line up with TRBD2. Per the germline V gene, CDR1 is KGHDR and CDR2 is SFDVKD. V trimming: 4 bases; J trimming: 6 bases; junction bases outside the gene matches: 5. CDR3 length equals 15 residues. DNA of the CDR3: TGTGCCACCAGTGAGAGCGGGAGGGTGGTCAATGAGCAGTTCTTC. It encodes CATSESGRVVNEQFF.

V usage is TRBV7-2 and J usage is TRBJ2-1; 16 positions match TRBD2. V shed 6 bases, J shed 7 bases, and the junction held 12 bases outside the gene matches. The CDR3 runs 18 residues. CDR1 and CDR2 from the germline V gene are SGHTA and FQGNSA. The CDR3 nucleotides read TGTGCCAGCAGTGAGACCGGGACTAGCGGGAGGGCCCGTAATGAGCAGTTCTTC. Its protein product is CASSETGTSGRARNEQFF.